This paragraph covers one T cell receptor beta chain sequence. Its antigen is still unknown. This entry comes from a study of cytomegalovirus exposure and HLA in healthy donors. It was with 60 Vbeta and 13 Jbeta primers that the PCR ran. Sequencing was performed with immunoSEQ multiplex PCR; in TCRdb, only in-frame clones are kept and a portion is missing. The data show some 150,000 clones, around 88% seen once. The study's findings and limits: With further analysis later on, most CMV-associated TCR beta chains appeared HLA-restricted. Reports credit the classifier with highly specific, highly sensitive diagnosis of cytomegalovirus status.

This CDR3 spans 14 amino acids. Looked up from germline, CDR1 is WNHNN and CDR2 is SYGVQD (reference sequence). V was trimmed by 0 bases and J by 3 bases, leaving 8 bases between them. The chain uses TRBV10-1 and TRBJ1-1; a possible D gene is TRBD1 (6 bases). The specimen sequenced was PBMCs. This clonotype was sampled from a woman in her thirties in good health and CMV-seronegative. For the CDR3, the DNA is TGCGCCAGCAGTGAGTCGCCAGGGGACACTGAAGCTTTCTTT. Protein product: CASSESPGDTEAFF.